These T cell receptor beta chains were read from a single sample in a study of CD8 T cell repertoires and HIV-1 epitope variants. No antigen is known for these receptors. The protocol was immunoSEQ multiplex PCR, while the TCRdb copy is restricted to in-frame clones and leaves out a portion. The sample includes around 3,600 clones, roughly 74% seen only once; the top ten take roughly 41%. The sample comprised cultured CD8+ T cells derived from PBMCs. Receptors were obtained from a male donor with HIV. CDR3s include the opening cysteine and the closing phenylalanine or tryptophan. The order of the fields is V gene, D gene, J gene, clone size, CDR3 protein, CDR3 DNA. The D gene is left open where the match is weak. Where a row states a size, it is once, few, many or the class of an expanded clone; other rows omit it.

V gene: TRBV14
D gene: TRBD2
J gene: TRBJ2-7
clone size: NA
CDR3 protein: CASSQGLARGYEQYF
CDR3 DNA: TGTGCCAGCAGCCAAGGACTAGCTCGGGGCTACGAGCAGTACTTC

V gene: TRBV25-1
D gene: NA
J gene: TRBJ2-7
clone size: NA
CDR3 protein: CASSVEGHYEQYF
CDR3 DNA: TGTGCCAGCAGTGTGGAGGGACACTACGAGCAGTACTTC

V gene: TRBV5-6
D gene: NA
J gene: TRBJ1-1
clone size: few
CDR3 protein: CASSLGGNTEAFF
CDR3 DNA: TGTGCCAGCAGCTTGGGCGGGAACACTGAAGCTTTCTTT

V gene: TRBV5-6
D gene: NA
J gene: TRBJ2-5
clone size: few
CDR3 protein: CASSLGAQETQYF
CDR3 DNA: TGTGCCAGCAGCCTCGGGGCGCAAGAGACCCAGTACTTC

V gene: TRBV5-8
D gene: TRBD2
J gene: TRBJ2-3
clone size: few
CDR3 protein: CASSPTSGKDTDTQYF
CDR3 DNA: TGTGCCAGCAGCCCCACTAGCGGGAAAGATACAGATACGCAGTATTTT

V gene: TRBV7-9
D gene: NA
J gene: TRBJ2-7
clone size: NA
CDR3 protein: CASSSPFDYEQYF
CDR3 DNA: TGTGCCAGCAGCTCCCCATTTGACTACGAGCAGTACTTC

V gene: TRBV6-5
D gene: TRBD1
J gene: TRBJ1-2
clone size: NA
CDR3 protein: CASSYLSGGADGYTF
CDR3 DNA: TGTGCCAGCAGTTACCTATCAGGGGGTGCGGATGGCTACACCTTC

V gene: TRBV19
D gene: TRBD1
J gene: TRBJ2-1
clone size: NA
CDR3 protein: CASSITGQGAYNEQFF
CDR3 DNA: TGTGCCAGTAGTATAACGGGACAGGGGGCCTACAATGAGCAGTTCTTC

V gene: TRBV5-1
D gene: NA
J gene: TRBJ2-1
clone size: NA
CDR3 protein: CASSLSQEQFF
CDR3 DNA: TGCGCCAGCAGCTTGTCTCAAGAGCAGTTCTTC

V gene: TRBV28
D gene: TRBD1
J gene: TRBJ2-7
clone size: NA
CDR3 protein: CASSSSDRVGEQYF
CDR3 DNA: TGTGCCAGCAGTTCATCGGACAGGGTCGGCGAGCAGTACTTC

V gene: TRBV19
D gene: NA
J gene: TRBJ1-1
clone size: NA
CDR3 protein: CASGDGYGTEAFF
CDR3 DNA: TGTGCCAGTGGCGACGGGTACGGCACTGAAGCTTTCTTT

V gene: TRBV28
D gene: NA
J gene: TRBJ1-1
clone size: medium-sized
CDR3 protein: CASSFRGWGTEAFF
CDR3 DNA: TGTGCCAGCAGTTTTCGGGGATGGGGCACTGAAGCTTTCTTT

V gene: TRBV23-1
D gene: TRBD1
J gene: TRBJ2-2
clone size: NA
CDR3 protein: CAHGTGTVQGELFF
CDR3 DNA: TGCGCCCACGGGACAGGGACTGTCCAAGGGGAGCTGTTTTTT

V gene: TRBV4-1
D gene: NA
J gene: TRBJ2-7
clone size: NA
CDR3 protein: CASSQENPGAYEQYF
CDR3 DNA: TGCGCCAGCAGCCAAGAGAATCCAGGGGCCTACGAGCAGTACTTC

V gene: TRBV10-1
D gene: TRBD1
J gene: TRBJ2-7
clone size: NA
CDR3 protein: CASSESTGGQQYF
CDR3 DNA: TGCGCCAGCAGTGAGTCGACAGGGGGCCAGCAGTACTTC

V gene: TRBV11-2
D gene: NA
J gene: TRBJ2-7
clone size: NA
CDR3 protein: CASSYSNRASYEQYF
CDR3 DNA: TGTGCCAGCAGCTACAGCAACAGGGCGTCCTACGAGCAGTACTTC

V gene: TRBV27
D gene: NA
J gene: TRBJ2-3
clone size: NA
CDR3 protein: CASSLYRTDTQYF
CDR3 DNA: TGTGCCAGCAGTTTGTACCGTACAGATACGCAGTATTTT

V gene: TRBV13
D gene: NA
J gene: TRBJ1-1
clone size: NA
CDR3 protein: CASTLEGNTEAFF
CDR3 DNA: TGTGCCAGCACCTTAGAAGGGAACACTGAAGCTTTCTTT